This T cell receptor beta chain was profiled in a study of cytomegalovirus exposure and HLA in healthy donors. CDR3 length equals 16 residues. The V gene end was trimmed by 4 bases and the J gene end by 4 bases; junction bases not matched to a gene: 11. CDR1 is MNHNS, CDR2 SASEGT, per germline. The PCR used 60 Vbeta and 13 Jbeta primers. This table comes from immunoSEQ multiplex PCR, and its TCRdb copy is limited to in-frame clones, with some not included. The sample has about 140,000 clones; over 60% are singletons. The sequencing input was PBMCs. The rearrangement joins TRBV6-1 to TRBJ2-7; 9 bases fit TRBD1. The source is a male donor in good health and CMV-seropositive. This CDR3 is CASSGTNRGLTYEQYF. CDR3 coding DNA: TGTGCCAGCAGTGGGACCAACAGGGGGCTTACGTACGAGCAGTACTTC.